The subject of this entry is one TCR beta chain. Using ten immunoSEQ deep assay plates, investigators sequenced unsorted PBMC DNA. Per the original methods: Junction-only sequences without quality scores were provided by ImmunoSEQ, so filtering was different. The method was immunoSEQ multiplex PCR; TCRdb's version includes in-frame clones alone and lacks a portion of them. V, J and clone size are those of that table, while D and trimming were read from the DNA. The sample lists about 470,000 clones; around 79% were seen once. The data were taken from a study of shared clonotypes between healthy human individuals. With V trimmed by 2 bases and J by 2 bases, 3 bases remained unmatched. Germline V gene sequence: CDR1 KGHSH, CDR2 LQKENI. CDR3 length equals 15 residues.

This sequence originates from a woman between 40 and 55 years old in good health. Some clones in this sample may be carry-over from other donors' samples. Sequenced: PBMCs. V is TRBV18 and J is TRBJ1-3, with 7 nucleotides matching TRBD1. In nucleotides, the CDR3 is TGTGCCAGCTCACCAGTAGGGGGCACTGGAAACACCATATATTTT. Translated: CASSPVGGTGNTIYF.